The entry that follows covers one T cell receptor beta chain sequence. Its specific antigen is unknown. Base-call qualities are not available, and no considerably larger clone is one nucleotide away. This entry belongs to a study of T cell changes during pregnancy in multiple sclerosis (dated by TCRdb to 2018 to 2020). The study in broad terms: The study looked at changes in the T cell repertoire across pregnancy in women with multiple sclerosis.

The library was built by means of the immunoSEQ multiplex PCR assay. The immuneACCESS repertoire file appears here via TCRdb, limited to in-frame rearrangements. These files lack a portion of the clones; in checked studies, under half of the deficit traces to unresolved V genes, and the cause of the others is not known. The sample table holds approximately 40,000 clones, of which under 95% were seen once. The ten top clones hold approximately 5.1% of the sample. Source: CD8+ T cells from peripheral blood mononuclear cells, taken in the third trimester of pregnancy. The receptor was isolated from a female donor with multiple sclerosis, enrolled in a pregnancy study.

The CDR3 reads as follows: CASSIGRGSYEQYF. The sequenced DNA: TGTGCCAGTAGTATAGGTAGAGGGTCTTACGAGCAGTACTTC. The V and J segments used are TRBV19 and TRBJ2-7; perhaps TRBD2 is the D gene, with 5 bases matching. Counted from cysteine to phenylalanine, this CDR3 has 14 amino acids. Kept here is only the CDR3 DNA, which spans 42 bases and is read in frame from base 1. Based on the germline V gene (reference sequence), the CDR1 and CDR2 sequences are LNHDA and SQIVND. Trimming removed 1 base from V and 4 bases from J, leaving 11 bases between the germline ends.